Listed below are T cell receptor beta chains from one sample, sequenced in a study of CD8+CD57+ T cells in acquired aplastic anemia. TCRdb fed the reads into MiXCR, producing one record per CDR3 protein. The sample has a few hundred thousand distinct CDR3 sequences, under 65% seen once. Sequencing was done on a sample of sorted CD4+, CD8+, or CD8+CD57+ T cells (not recorded which) from PBMCs. The receptors here all came from a human donor with aplastic anemia. Both conserved end residues are part of each CDR3. A D gene is named only where the DNA matches it firmly. Part of the rows lack a size; the others show once, few, many or a class for expanded clones.

v_call	j_call	d_call	clone_size	cdr3_length	cdr3_nt	cdr3_aa
TRBV6-1	TRBJ1-3	.	.	20	TGTGCCAGCAGTGACCCGAAGCCACCAGGTTTTGCGAGCTCTGGAAACACCATATATTTT	CASSDPKPPGFASSGNTIYF
TRBV6-5	TRBJ2-1	.	many	13	TGTGCCAGCACTCGATCAGCTAGGGGTGAGCAGTTCTTC	CASTRSARGEQFF
TRBV7-2	TRBJ2-3	TRBD2	.	15	TGTGCCAGCAGCCACCCGGGACTAGCTGAAGATACGCAGTATTTT	CASSHPGLAEDTQYF
TRBV29-1	TRBJ1-2	.	.	13	TGCAGCGTTGATCCCCCGGGGAGCTATGGCTACACCTTC	CSVDPPGSYGYTF
TRBV7-9	TRBJ2-2	.	.	14	TGTGCCAGCAGCTTAGCAGAGGTCGTCGGTGAGCTGTTTTTT	CASSLAEVVGELFF
TRBV4-3	TRBJ1-2	.	.	15	TGCGCCAGCAGCCAAGGAGGGAGGGAAGGGGATGGCTACACCTTC	CASSQGGREGDGYTF
TRBV6-1	TRBJ2-7	.	many	12	TGTGCCAGCAGTTGGCTAGCAGGCGAGCAGTACTTC	CASSWLAGEQYF
TRBV5-6	TRBJ2-7	.	many	20	TGTGCCAGCAGCTTGACTACGAGACAGGAGGGACGAACCCGGACCTACGAGCAGTACTTC	CASSLTTRQEGRTRTYEQYF
TRBV14	TRBJ2-1	TRBD2	.	15	TGTGCCAGCAGCCAAGATGGGACTAGGTTCAATGAGCAGTTCTTC	CASSQDGTRFNEQFF
TRBV19	TRBJ1-4	.	many	15	TGTGCCAGTAAACCAACGGGTGCAACTAATGAAAAACTGTTTTTT	CASKPTGATNEKLFF
TRBV7-3	TRBJ2-7	TRBD2	.	15	TGTGTCAGCAGCTTGTTGCTAGCGGGGGACTACGAGCAGTACTTC	CVSSLLLAGDYEQYF
TRBV24-1	TRBJ2-7	TRBD1	few	13	TGTGCCACCCAGGGACAGGGGGCGTTGGAGCAGTACTTC	CATQGQGALEQYF
TRBV5-6	TRBJ2-2	.	.	12	TGTGCCAGCAGCCTTCCGGGAGGGGAGCTGTTTTTT	CASSLPGGELFF
TRBV3-1	TRBJ2-1	.	.	15	TGTGCCAGCAGCAACCGGGACGGGGAAGGAAATGAGCAGTTCTTC	CASSNRDGEGNEQFF
TRBV5-1	TRBJ1-2	.	.	13	TGCGCCAGCAGCTCACAATCTTACTATGGCTACACCTTC	CASSSQSYYGYTF
TRBV24-1	TRBJ2-7	TRBD2	few	15	TGTGCCACCAGTGACTCCGGGACTAAACTGTACGAGCAGTACTTC	CATSDSGTKLYEQYF
TRBV2	TRBJ2-1	TRBD1	many	14	TGTGCCAGCAACGGACAGGGGAGTGATAATGAGCAGTTCTTC	CASNGQGSDNEQFF
TRBV2	TRBJ2-1	TRBD2	.	12	TGTGCCAGCAGTTTGCGGGGGTACGAACAGTTCTTC	CASSLRGYEQFF
TRBV15	TRBJ1-5	.	many	15	TGTGCCACCAGCAGAGACGACAGTCCAAATCAGCCCCAGCATTTT	CATSRDDSPNQPQHF
TRBV5-6	TRBJ2-3	TRBD2	once	15	TGTGCCAGCAGCCCCGGGACTAGCGGTAACAATGAGCAGTATTTT	CASSPGTSGNNEQYF
TRBV2	TRBJ1-2	.	.	13	TGTGCCAGCAGTGGTCGGGGAGGCTATGGCTACACCTTC	CASSGRGGYGYTF
TRBV19	TRBJ1-3	.	.	16	TGTACCAGTAGTATAGATCTCGCAGTCTCTGGGAACACCATATATTTT	CTSSIDLAVSGNTIYF
TRBV20-1	TRBJ2-1	TRBD2	.	16	TGCAGTGCTAGACAGGGACTAGCGGGAGTACTCAATGAGCAGTTCTTC	CSARQGLAGVLNEQFF